This T cell receptor beta chain emerged from a study of blood T cell repertoires in COVID-19. Background on the study: Researchers got acute and convalescent COVID-19 samples from the United States, Italy and Spain.

This clone was observed a single time. The table came from immunoSEQ multiplex PCR; TCRdb's copy has only in-frame clones and leaves some out. In the table there are about 140,000 clones, under 90% of which are singletons. The specimen was peripheral blood. This clonotype was obtained from a human donor in a cohort sampled during active COVID-19.

CDR3 nucleotides: TGTGCCAGCAGTCCCCCGGCACCCGGGACTAGCGGATTCTCCCGGAAAGAGACCCAGTACTTC. Amino acid sequence: CASSPPAPGTSGFSRKETQYF. The chain combines TRBV27 with TRBJ2-5; 11 bases fit TRBD2. Germline CDR1 reads MNHEY; CDR2 reads SMNVEV (reference sequence). This CDR3 region has 21 residues. Trimming took 5 bases from V and 3 from J; bases not matched to a gene: 23.